These T cell receptor beta chains were read from a single sample in a study of molecular identifiers for immune sequencing clone quantification. TCRdb analysed the PCR reads with MiXCR anew, one entry per CDR3 protein. The table shows some 320,000 distinct CDR3 sequences, with roughly 24% occurring only once. Sequenced sample: naive CD8+ T cells from blood, with Jurkat cell RNA spiked in. The receptors shown here come from a human donor in good health. Some libraries in this study had Jurkat cell RNA spiked in. Each CDR3 is given with its conserved first and last residue. D genes are given only for firm matches. A row's size may be missing; if present it is once, few, many or a size class.

D gene,V gene,J gene,clone size,CDR3 protein,CDR3 DNA
-,TRBV19,TRBJ2-3,many,CASSIEWTRGESDTQYF,TGTGCCAGTAGTATAGAATGGACCCGAGGGGAGTCAGATACGCAGTATTTT
-,TRBV6-2/TRBV6-3,TRBJ2-5,few,CASSYSAYQETQYF,TGTGCCAGCAGTTACTCGGCGTACCAAGAGACCCAGTACTTC
TRBD1,TRBV7-6,TRBJ2-5,many,CASSPQTGALLETQYF,TGTGCCAGCAGCCCCCAGACAGGGGCACTTCTCGAGACCCAGTACTTC
-,TRBV5-7,TRBJ2-3,-,CASSLSSNTDTQYF,TGTGCCAGCAGCTTGTCCTCAAACACAGATACGCAGTATTTT
-,TRBV28,TRBJ2-5,many,CASWDHQETQYF,TGTGCCAGCTGGGACCACCAAGAGACCCAGTACTTC
-,TRBV5-4,TRBJ2-7,many,CASSLLVGSSYEQYF,TGTGCCAGCAGCTTGTTGGTCGGGAGCTCCTACGAGCAGTACTTC
-,TRBV5-1,TRBJ2-7,many,CASSLFPGQTYEQYF,TGCGCCAGCAGCTTATTCCCGGGACAAACCTACGAGCAGTACTTC
-,TRBV3-2,TRBJ2-6,-,CASSQGPPSGANVLTF,TGTGCCAGCAGCCAAGGTCCTCCCTCTGGGGCCAACGTCCTGACTTTC
-,TRBV4-3,TRBJ1-4,few,CASSQDRGAQGEKPFF,TGCGCCAGCAGCCAAGATCGGGGGGCGCAGGGTGAAAAACCGTTTTTT
-,TRBV7-9,TRBJ2-7,many,CASSYGGASYEQYF,TGTGCCAGCAGCTATGGGGGAGCATCCTACGAGCAGTACTTC
TRBD1,TRBV25-1,TRBJ1-1,many,CASSPGGTAKNTEAFF,TGTGCCAGCAGTCCCGGGGGGACAGCGAAGAACACTGAAGCTTTCTTT
TRBD1,TRBV12-3/TRBV12-4,TRBJ1-4,few,CASSSYRGPGEKLFF,TGTGCCAGCAGTTCTTACAGGGGGCCGGGTGAAAAACTGTTTTTT
-,TRBV11-3,TRBJ2-1,-,CASSLDAGPSSYNEQFF,TGTGCCAGCAGCTTAGATGCAGGTCCGAGCTCCTACAATGAGCAGTTCTTC
-,TRBV27,TRBJ2-5,-,CASSTRGEPQYF,TGTGCCAGCAGTACCAGGGGTGAGCCCCAGTACTTC
-,TRBV12-3/TRBV12-4,TRBJ2-1,-,CASSLLSRSGGNEQFF,TGTGCCAGCAGTTTATTGAGTCGGTCAGGTGGGAATGAGCAGTTCTTC
-,TRBV19,TRBJ2-7,-,CASSTGEMGYEQYF,TGTGCCAGTAGTACGGGGGAGATGGGCTACGAGCAGTACTTC
-,TRBV30,TRBJ2-7,many,CAWSATVYEQYF,TGTGCCTGGAGTGCGACAGTATACGAGCAGTACTTC
-,TRBV4-3,TRBJ2-6,once,CASSRGDSSGANVLTF,TGCGCCAGCAGCCGGGGAGACAGCTCTGGGGCCAACGTCCTGACTTTC
TRBD1,TRBV5-6,TRBJ2-7,-,CASSIWTGEDEQYF,TGTGCCAGCAGCATATGGACAGGGGAAGACGAGCAGTACTTC
TRBD1,TRBV7-9,TRBJ2-3,many,CASLPPGQGLADTQYF,TGTGCCAGTCTCCCCCCGGGACAGGGTTTAGCGGATACGCAGTATTTT
-,TRBV19,TRBJ1-1,-,CASSIRDDAFF,TGTGCCAGTAGTATCAGGGACGACGCTTTCTTT
-,TRBV12-3/TRBV12-4,TRBJ2-6,-,CASSLTGPDFALGANVLTF,TGTGCCAGCAGTCTAACCGGGCCGGATTTCGCTCTGGGAGCCAACGTCCTGACTTTC
TRBD1,TRBV3-1,TRBJ2-7,many,CASSRGTVPDYEQYF,TGTGCCAGCAGCCGGGGGACAGTTCCAGACTACGAGCAGTACTTC
-,TRBV2,TRBJ1-4,many,CASNKPATNEKLFF,TGTGCCAGCAATAAACCCGCAACTAATGAAAAACTGTTTTTT
-,TRBV20-1,TRBJ2-3,few,CSADPIADTQYF,TGCAGTGCTGATCCTATAGCAGATACGCAGTATTTT